This T cell receptor beta chain was observed in a study of cytomegalovirus exposure and HLA in healthy donors. Study-level results: Segments of the TCR beta V type were, in most cases, productive about 87% or about 30% of the time in an earlier analysis. After further analysis at a later stage, roughly 15,000 TCR beta sequences were associated with HLA alleles at 0.05 false discovery rate. Some V segments, TRBV6-2 and TRBV6-3 among them, were indistinguishable and were therefore excluded.

The primer mix had 60 Vbeta and 13 Jbeta primers. The assay was immunoSEQ multiplex PCR, and TCRdb's table has in-frame clones only and misses some. Of 150,000 to 200,000 clones in the sample, around 83% were seen once. Whereas donors were nominally healthy upon sampling, unrecorded immune exposures were probable. Turning to this clone: The target antigen is unknown.

From germline, CDR1 is MGHDK and CDR2 SYGVNS. The CDR3 has 14 residues. The V segment lost 6 bases and the J segment 1 base; nucleotides outside the gene matches: 3. The chain is built from TRBV25-1 and TRBJ2-5; 9 nucleotides match TRBD1. The sequenced material came from PBMCs. The TCR comes from a man aged 35-49 years in good health and CMV-seropositive. The CDR3, as DNA: TGTGCCAGCAGGGGGACAGGGCTCCAAGAGACCCAGTACTTC. Protein product: CASRGTGLQETQYF.